The 19 T cell receptor beta chains below were found in one sample sequenced in a study of beta chain features in type 1 diabetes. Expressed TCRB transcripts were sequenced after all isolated RNA was converted to cDNA. The data were produced by immunoSEQ multiplex PCR, yet TCRdb's version contains in-frame clones alone and is incomplete. Of more than 300,000 clones in the sample, approximately 15% were seen once. The sequencing sample was made of naive CD4+ T cells from blood. These receptors were obtained from a young woman in good health.

The gene calls are TRBV5-4 and TRBJ2-7; tentative D call: TRBD2 (5 bases). CDR3 length: 15 residues. The germline V gene encodes CDR1 SGHNT and CDR2 YYREEE (reference sequence). V was clipped by 0 bases and J by 0 bases, with 10 bases between them. The CDR3 DNA follows: TGTGCCAGCAGCTTGGAAACGGGAAACTCCTACGAGCAGTACTTC. Its protein is CASSLETGNSYEQYF.

This clone came up a few times. The chain carries TRBV14 and TRBJ2-5, with D uncertain. Trimming pared 5 bases from V and 6 bases from J, leaving 16 bases between. The CDR3 is 14 residues long. CDR1 is SGHDN and CDR2 is FVKESK in the germline V gene. CDR3 amino acids: CASSAPTRSKTQYF. As DNA, the CDR3 is TGTGCCAGCAGCGCACCGACACGTTCAAAGACCCAGTACTTC.

The chain links TRBV30 to TRBJ2-1; D perhaps matches TRBD2 (5 bases). Germline assignment: CDR1 GTSNPN and CDR2 SVGIG (reference sequence). Trimming removed 3 bases at V and 0 bases at J, with 6 bases between. The CDR3 extends over 13 amino acids. This chain's CDR3 is CAWSGISYNEQFF. The DNA of the CDR3 is TGTGCCTGGAGCGGGATCTCCTACAATGAGCAGTTCTTC.

The rearrangement uses TRBV29-1 and TRBJ2-6; 11 nucleotides align to TRBD2. Germline CDR1 SQVTM, CDR2 ANQGSEA. V lost 6 bases to trimming and J lost 5 bases; unmatched junction nucleotides: 9. The CDR3 is 16 amino acids. CDR3 in amino acids: CSVDGLAGGRANVLTF. For the CDR3, the DNA is TGCAGCGTGGACGGACTAGCGGGCGGACGGGCCAACGTCCTGACTTTC. The complete variable domain, with remaining parts taken from reference TRBV29-1 and TRBJ2-6, reads SAVISQKPSRDICQRGTSLTIQCQVDSQVTMMFWYRQQPGQSLTLIATANQGSEATYESGFVIDKFPISRPNLTFSTLTVSNMSPEDSSIYLCSVDGLAGGRANVLTFGAGSRLTVL.

The V call is TRBV11-3, the J call TRBJ2-2; TRBD2 matches at 8 bases. CDR3 size: 15 residues. CDR1 and CDR2 from the germline V gene are SGHNT and YENEEA. V trimming: 3 bases; J trimming: 1 base; junction bases outside the gene matches: 1. The DNA for the CDR3 is TGTGCCAGCAGCTTCACTAGCGGGAACACCGGGGAGCTGTTTTTT. Translating gives CASSFTSGNTGELFF.

The table lists this clone with a few counts. This chain joins TRBV21-1 and TRBJ2-1; no DNA check was done on the table's D call, TRBD2. TRBV21-1 is marked as a pseudogene. The CDR3 runs to 11 residues. The CDR3 nucleotides are TGTGCCAGCAGCACGTACAATGAGCAGTTCTTC. This sequence encodes CASSTYNEQFF.

The V call is TRBV23-1, the J call TRBJ1-5; weak D call: TRBD1 (5 bases). TRBV23-1 is annotated as an ORF whose role is uncertain. Trimming pared 2 bases from V and 1 base from J, leaving 15 bases between. The CDR3 is made up of 17 amino acids. The CDR3 sequence is CASSQGSGLRSNQPQHF. In nucleotides, the CDR3 is TGCGCCAGCAGTCAAGGGTCAGGGTTAAGGAGCAATCAGCCCCAGCATTTT.

The chain combines TRBV2 with TRBJ2-7, with TRBD2 identical over 10 bases. Trimming at V came to 4 bases and at J to 10 bases, leaving 7 bases not matched to a gene. Germline CDR1 reads SNHLY; CDR2 reads FYNNEI. The CDR3 is made up of 13 amino acids. This CDR3 is CASSGLAGVVQYF. The CDR3 nucleotides are TGTGCCAGCAGTGGTCTAGCGGGAGTGGTTCAGTACTTC.

The chain uses TRBV5-5 and TRBJ2-7; possibly TRBD1 for D (5 bases). This CDR3 comprises 13 residues. The germline V gene encodes CDR1 SGHKS and CDR2 YYEKEE (reference sequence). Trimming pared 0 bases from V and 3 bases from J, leaving 7 bases between. Here the CDR3 DNA reads TGTGCCAGCAGCTTGGAGCAGGGCTACGAGCAGTACTTC. Protein sequence: CASSLEQGYEQYF.

The CDR3: CAWSPRFGTSGRAVYNEQFF. The DNA for the CDR3 is TGTGCCTGGAGTCCCAGGTTCGGGACTAGCGGGAGGGCTGTCTACAATGAGCAGTTCTTC. The V gene is TRBV30, the J gene TRBJ2-1; 16 positions agree with TRBD2. CDR3 length: 20 residues. V trimming: 2 bases; J trimming: 3 bases; junction bases outside the gene matches: 13. Germline values: CDR1 GTSNPN, CDR2 SVGIG (reference sequence).

This clone appeared once. The rearrangement links TRBV27 to TRBJ2-1; TRBD2 matches at 10 bases. Germline V lookup: CDR1 MNHEY, CDR2 SMNVEV (reference sequence). This CDR3 comprises 16 residues. The J segment lost 2 bases and the V segment lost 4 bases, leaving 5 bases of the junction unmatched. The CDR3 nucleotides read TGTGCCAGCAGTTCCTCCGGGACTAGCGCCTACAATGAGCAGTTCTTC. This translates into CASSSSGTSAYNEQFF.

This clone turned up a few times. As DNA, the CDR3 is TGTGCCTGGAGTGCAGCGTACACTGAAGCTTTCTTT. It encodes CAWSAAYTEAFF. The V and J genes are TRBV30 and TRBJ1-1; no reliable D call. Looked up from germline, CDR1 is GTSNPN and CDR2 is SVGIG (reference sequence). The CDR3 runs 12 residues. Trimming took off 1 base at V and 3 bases at J, with 6 bases between the two ends.

This clone came up a few times. V gene TRBV29-1 combines with J gene TRBJ2-7; possible D gene TRBD1, 5 bases. Germline lookup yields CDR1 SQVTM and CDR2 ANQGSEA. V lost 6 bases to trimming and J lost 1 base, with 10 bases between them. The CDR3 has 12 residues. The CDR3 DNA is TGCAGCGTCGTCAACAGGTCCTACGAGCAGTACTTC. Translated, it gives CSVVNRSYEQYF.

The V and J genes are TRBV30 and TRBJ1-1, with a weak D call TRBD1 (6 bases). Trimming left V 8 bases short and J 4 bases short, with 17 bases between. CDR3 length equals 13 residues. The germline V gene encodes CDR1 GTSNPN and CDR2 SVGIG (reference sequence). The DNA for the CDR3 is TGTGCCGCGTTACAGGGAGTGGGCACTGAAGCTTTCTTT. Residues: CAALQGVGTEAFF. Full variable domain (outside the CDR3, taken from reference TRBV30 and TRBJ1-1): SQTIHQWPATLVQPVGSPLSLECTVEGTSNPNLYWYRQAAGRGLQLLFYSVGIGQISSEVPQNLSASRPQDRQFILSSKKLLLSDSGFYLCAALQGVGTEAFFGQGTRLTVV.

This clone was seen only a few times. The chain couples TRBV20-1 to TRBJ1-2; D gene unclear. V was cut by 1 base and J by 3 bases, with 3 bases left in between. The germline CDR1 and CDR2 sequences are DFQATT and SNEGSKA (reference sequence). This CDR3 is 11 amino acids long. The CDR3 sequence is CSARGDYGYTF. CDR3 bases: TGCAGTGCTAGAGGAGACTATGGCTACACCTTC.

This clone turned up a few times. Other DNA sequences in the same sample also yield this CDR3. The chain links TRBV5-1 to TRBJ2-5; D is perhaps TRBD2 (6 bases). CDR3 length: 14 amino acids. Germline values: CDR1 SGHRS, CDR2 YFSETQ. V was trimmed by 0 bases and J by 0 bases, leaving 6 bases between them. The CDR3 coding sequence is TGCGCCAGCAGCTTGGGCGGGAACCAAGAGACCCAGTACTTC. It translates to CASSLGGNQETQYF.

The chain is built from TRBV28 and TRBJ2-2; D possibly corresponds to TRBD1 (6 bases). V gave up 8 bases and J gave up 5 bases, with 9 bases separating them. The CDR3 is 12 residues long. CDR1 is MDHEN, CDR2 SYDVKM, per germline. The CDR3 protein is CASLQGTGELFF. The CDR3 DNA is TGTGCCAGCCTCCAGGGGACCGGGGAGCTGTTTTTT.

This clone was observed a few times. V usage is TRBV2 and J usage is TRBJ1-5; TRBD1 is a possible D gene (5 bases). Trimming removed 5 bases at V and 0 bases at J, with 14 bases between. CDR3 length: 16 amino acids. Germline V gene lookup returns CDR1 SNHLY and CDR2 FYNNEI. For the CDR3, the DNA is TGTGCCAGCAGTCCAATGACAGTACTTAGCAATCAGCCCCAGCATTTT. Translating it yields CASSPMTVLSNQPQHF.

The sample holds a few counts of this clone. The chain employs TRBV20-1 and TRBJ2-5; D uncertain. Trimming took off 3 bases at V and 5 bases at J, with 4 bases between the two ends. This CDR3 region has 10 residues. Germline V lookup: CDR1 DFQATT, CDR2 SNEGSKA (reference sequence). The CDR3 spells CSASGETQYF. CDR3 nucleotides: TGCAGTGCTAGCGGGGAGACCCAGTACTTC.